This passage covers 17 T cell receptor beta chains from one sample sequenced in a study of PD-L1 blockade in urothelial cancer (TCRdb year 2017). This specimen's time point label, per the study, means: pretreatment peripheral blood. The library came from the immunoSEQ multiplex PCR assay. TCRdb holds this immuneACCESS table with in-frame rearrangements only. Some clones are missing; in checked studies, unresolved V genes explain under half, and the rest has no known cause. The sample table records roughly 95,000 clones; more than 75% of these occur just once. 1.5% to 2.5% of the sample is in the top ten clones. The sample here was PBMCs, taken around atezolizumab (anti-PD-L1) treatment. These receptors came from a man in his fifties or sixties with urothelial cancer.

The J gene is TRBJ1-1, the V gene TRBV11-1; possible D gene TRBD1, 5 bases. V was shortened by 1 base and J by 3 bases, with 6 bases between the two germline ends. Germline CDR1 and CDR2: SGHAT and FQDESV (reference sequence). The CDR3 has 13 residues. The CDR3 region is CASSLEQDTEAFF. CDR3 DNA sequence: TGTGCCAGCAGCTTAGAACAGGACACTGAAGCTTTCTTT.

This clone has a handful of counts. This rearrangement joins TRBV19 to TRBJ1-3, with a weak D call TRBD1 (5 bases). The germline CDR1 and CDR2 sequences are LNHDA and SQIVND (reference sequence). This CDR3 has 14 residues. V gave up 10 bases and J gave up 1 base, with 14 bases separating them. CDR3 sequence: CATYTQGSGNTIYF. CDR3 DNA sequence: TGTGCCACCTATACTCAGGGATCTGGAAACACCATATATTTT.

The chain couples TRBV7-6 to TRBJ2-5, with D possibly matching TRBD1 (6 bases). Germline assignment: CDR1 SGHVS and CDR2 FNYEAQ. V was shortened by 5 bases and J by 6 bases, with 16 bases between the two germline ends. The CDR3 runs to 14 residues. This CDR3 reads CASSGGSGMKTQYF. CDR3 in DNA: TGTGCCAGCAGCGGGGGCAGTGGTATGAAGACCCAGTACTTC. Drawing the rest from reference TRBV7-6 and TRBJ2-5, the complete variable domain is GAGVSQSPRYKVTKRGQDVALRCDPISGHVSLYWYRQALGQGPEFLTYFNYEAQQDKSGLPNDRFSAERPEGSISTLTIQRTEQRDSAMYRCASSGGSGMKTQYFGPGTRLLVL.

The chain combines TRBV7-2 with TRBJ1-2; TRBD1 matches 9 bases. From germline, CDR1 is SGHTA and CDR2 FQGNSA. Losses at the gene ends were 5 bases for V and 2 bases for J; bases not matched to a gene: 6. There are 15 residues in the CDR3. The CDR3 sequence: CASSTNRGPNYGYTF. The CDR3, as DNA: TGTGCCAGCAGCACCAACAGGGGGCCGAACTATGGCTACACCTTC.

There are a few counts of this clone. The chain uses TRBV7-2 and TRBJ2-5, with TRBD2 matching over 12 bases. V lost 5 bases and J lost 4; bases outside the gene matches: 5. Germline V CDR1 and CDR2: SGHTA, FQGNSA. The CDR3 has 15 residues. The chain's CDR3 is CASSQTSGSSETQYF. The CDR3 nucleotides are TGTGCCAGCAGCCAGACTAGCGGGAGTTCAGAGACCCAGTACTTC.

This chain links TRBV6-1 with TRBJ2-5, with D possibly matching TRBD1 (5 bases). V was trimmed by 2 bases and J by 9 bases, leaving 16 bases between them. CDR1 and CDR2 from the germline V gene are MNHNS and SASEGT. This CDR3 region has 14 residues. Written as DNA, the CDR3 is TGTGCCAGCAGTGAAATGAGGACATCTGGGGCCCAGTACTTC. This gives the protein CASSEMRTSGAQYF.

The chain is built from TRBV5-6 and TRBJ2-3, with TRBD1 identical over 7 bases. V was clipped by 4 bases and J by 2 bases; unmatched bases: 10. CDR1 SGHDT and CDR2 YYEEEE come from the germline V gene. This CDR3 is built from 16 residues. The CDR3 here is CASSAAGTESTDTQYF. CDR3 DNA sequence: TGTGCCAGCAGCGCCGCCGGGACAGAGTCCACAGATACGCAGTATTTT. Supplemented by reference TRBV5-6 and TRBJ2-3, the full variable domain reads DAGVTQSPTHLIKTRGQQVTLRCSPKSGHDTVSWYQQALGQGPQFIFQYYEEEERQRGNFPDRFSGHQFPNYSSELNVNALLLGDSALYLCASSAAGTESTDTQYFGPGTRLTVL.

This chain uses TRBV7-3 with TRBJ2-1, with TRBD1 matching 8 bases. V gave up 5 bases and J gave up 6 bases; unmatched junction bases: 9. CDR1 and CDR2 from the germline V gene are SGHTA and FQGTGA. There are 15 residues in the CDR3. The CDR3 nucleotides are TGTGCCAGCAGCCGACGGACAGGGTGGGGCAATGAGCAGTTCTTC. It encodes CASSRRTGWGNEQFF.

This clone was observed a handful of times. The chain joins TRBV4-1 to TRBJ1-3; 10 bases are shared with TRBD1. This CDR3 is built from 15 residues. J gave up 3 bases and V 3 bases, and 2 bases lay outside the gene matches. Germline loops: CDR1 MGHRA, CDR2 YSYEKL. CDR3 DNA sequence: TGCGCCAGCAGCCAGGGACAGGGGATTGGAAACACCATATATTTT. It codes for CASSQGQGIGNTIYF.

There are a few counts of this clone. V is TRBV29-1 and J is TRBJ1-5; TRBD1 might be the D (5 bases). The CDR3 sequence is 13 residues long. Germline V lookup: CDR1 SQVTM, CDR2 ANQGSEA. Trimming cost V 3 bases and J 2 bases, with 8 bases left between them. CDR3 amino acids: CSVDSGGNQPQHF. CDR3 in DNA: TGCAGCGTTGATTCGGGGGGCAATCAGCCCCAGCATTTT. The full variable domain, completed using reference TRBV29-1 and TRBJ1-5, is SAVISQKPSRDICQRGTSLTIQCQVDSQVTMMFWYRQQPGQSLTLIATANQGSEATYESGFVIDKFPISRPNLTFSTLTVSNMSPEDSSIYLCSVDSGGNQPQHFGDGTRLSIL.

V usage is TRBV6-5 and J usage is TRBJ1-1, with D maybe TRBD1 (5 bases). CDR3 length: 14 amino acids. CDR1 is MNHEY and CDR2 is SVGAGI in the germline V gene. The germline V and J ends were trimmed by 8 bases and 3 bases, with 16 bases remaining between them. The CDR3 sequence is CASHKSGGDTEAFF. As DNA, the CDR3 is TGTGCCAGCCATAAGTCGGGAGGGGACACTGAAGCTTTCTTT.

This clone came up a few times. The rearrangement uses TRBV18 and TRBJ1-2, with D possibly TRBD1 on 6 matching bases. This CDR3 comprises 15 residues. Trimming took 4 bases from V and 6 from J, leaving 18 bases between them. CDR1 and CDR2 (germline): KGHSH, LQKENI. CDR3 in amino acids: CASSLPGTSPNGYTF. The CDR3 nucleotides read TGTGCCAGCTCACTGCCTGGGACATCCCCCAATGGCTACACCTTC.

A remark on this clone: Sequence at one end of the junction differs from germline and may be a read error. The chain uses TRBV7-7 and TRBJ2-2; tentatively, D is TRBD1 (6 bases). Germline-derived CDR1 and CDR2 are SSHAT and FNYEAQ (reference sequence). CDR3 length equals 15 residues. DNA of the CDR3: TGTGCTAGCAGCTCTACTGGGACACCATCGGGGGAGCTGTTTTTT. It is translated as CASSSTGTPSGELFF.

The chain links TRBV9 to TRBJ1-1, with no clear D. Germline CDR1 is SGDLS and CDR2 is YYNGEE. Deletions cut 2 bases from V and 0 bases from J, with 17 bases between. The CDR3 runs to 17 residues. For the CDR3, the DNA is TGTGCCAGCAGCGTCCTCCCGGCGGGGTTCTTGAACACTGAAGCTTTCTTT. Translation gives CASSVLPAGFLNTEAFF.

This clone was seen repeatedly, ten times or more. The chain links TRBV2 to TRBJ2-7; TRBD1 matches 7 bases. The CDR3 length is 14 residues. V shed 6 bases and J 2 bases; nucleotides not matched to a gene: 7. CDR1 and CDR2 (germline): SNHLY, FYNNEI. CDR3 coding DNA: TGTGCCAGCAGCGAGGGGGCTCTTACCTACGAGCAGTACTTC. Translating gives CASSEGALTYEQYF.

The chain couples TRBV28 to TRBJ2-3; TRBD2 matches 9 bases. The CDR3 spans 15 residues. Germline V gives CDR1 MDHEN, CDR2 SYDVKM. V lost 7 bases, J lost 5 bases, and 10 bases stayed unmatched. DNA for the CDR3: TGTGCCAGCACCCAGCGGGGGGTCCGAGGAGATACGCAGTATTTT. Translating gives CASTQRGVRGDTQYF.

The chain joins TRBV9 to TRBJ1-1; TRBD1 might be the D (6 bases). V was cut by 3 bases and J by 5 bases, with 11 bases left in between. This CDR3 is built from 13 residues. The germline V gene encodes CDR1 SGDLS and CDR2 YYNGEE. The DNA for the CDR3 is TGTGCCAGCAGCGGAGGGGGACGGACTGAAGCTTTCTTT. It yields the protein CASSGGGRTEAFF. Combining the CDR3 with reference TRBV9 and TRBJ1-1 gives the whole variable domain DSGVTQTPKHLITATGQRVTLRCSPRSGDLSVYWYQQSLDQGLQFLIQYYNGEERAKGNILERFSAQQFPDLHSELNLSSLELGDSALYFCASSGGGRTEAFFGQGTRLTVV.